The 4 T cell receptor beta chains reported below all come from one sample, sequenced in a study of monozygotic twins with cystic fibrosis. Sequencing used immunoSEQ multiplex PCR; TCRdb keeps in-frame clones, though not all of them. The sample records around 30,000 clones, about 92% being singletons. The sequenced material came from blood. These receptors originate from a girl between 2 and 10 years old with cystic fibrosis.

This chain connects TRBV27 to TRBJ1-5; 7 bases are shared with TRBD1. Germline V gives CDR1 MNHEY, CDR2 SMNVEV (reference sequence). This CDR3 is built from 18 residues. V was clipped by 6 bases and J by 0 bases; unmatched bases: 14. In DNA, the CDR3 is TGTGCCAGCAGACTACGGGGACAGCCTATATATAGCAATCAGCCCCAGCATTTT. This sequence encodes CASRLRGQPIYSNQPQHF.

Regarding this clone: The junction and the germline gene differ at one end; a read error may be behind it. Here the CDR3 DNA reads TGTACCAGCAGCTTAACCCCGCGGGGACAGGGGTATGGCTACACCTTC. Translation gives CTSSLTPRGQGYGYTF. This chain joins TRBV5-4 and TRBJ1-2; 10 positions match TRBD1. CDR1 is SGHNT and CDR2 is YYREEE in the germline V gene (reference sequence). This CDR3 spans 16 amino acids.

V is TRBV30 and J is TRBJ2-5; D unresolved. V was pared by 3 bases and J by 3 bases, with 17 bases between. Germline CDR1 and CDR2: GTSNPN and SVGIG (reference sequence). This CDR3 contains 15 residues. The CDR3 spells CAWSLQEGPKETQYF. The CDR3 bases are TGTGCCTGGAGCCTTCAAGAAGGGCCGAAAGAGACCCAGTACTTC.

The rearrangement links TRBV4-3 to TRBJ2-1; TRBD2 agrees at 7 bases. The CDR3 has 17 residues. Germline values: CDR1 LGHNA, CDR2 YSLEER. Unmatched junction bases numbered 10, after V lost 4 bases and J lost 1 base. The CDR3 DNA reads TGCGCCAGCAGCCCGGATCTAGCGGACGATTCCTACAATGAGCAGTTCTTC. It is translated as CASSPDLADDSYNEQFF.